This T cell receptor beta chain appears in the sequencing data of a study of cytomegalovirus exposure and HLA in healthy donors. Only one count was recorded for this clone. CDR1 SGHAT and CDR2 FQNNGV come from the germline V gene. The V gene end was trimmed by 0 bases and the J gene end by 9 bases; junction bases not matched to a gene: 10. CDR3 length: 16 residues. The PCR contained 60 Vbeta and 13 Jbeta primers. The data were produced by immunoSEQ multiplex PCR, yet TCRdb's version contains in-frame clones alone and is incomplete. The data hold around 190,000 clones, with around 87% observed a single time.

This TCR came from a boy between 2 and 10 years old in good health and CMV-seronegative. The chain employs TRBV11-2 and TRBJ2-7; 11 bases agree with TRBD2. The specimen sequenced was PBMCs. The CDR3 coding sequence is TGTGCCAGCAGCTTAGACCTCCGGACTAGCGGGCCGAGGCAGTACTTC. It translates to CASSLDLRTSGPRQYF.